One and the same sample provided the 2 T cell receptor beta chains below, sequenced in a study of a mutant IDH1 vaccine in newly diagnosed glioma. Indicated time point: week 11, during vaccination. The investigators gave 300 ug of mutant IDH1 20-mer peptide in each vaccine dose, together with topical imiquimod. The method was immunoSEQ multiplex PCR; TCRdb's version includes in-frame clones alone and lacks a portion of them. The sample includes some 60,000 clones, approximately 84% of them seen just once. Which antigens these TCRs recognize remains unknown. The source material was PBMCs, sampled from a glioma patient whose treatment included an IDH1 peptide vaccine. The source of these receptors is a man aged 25-40 years with glioma.

The V call is TRBV19, the J call TRBJ1-2, with 7 positions matching TRBD1. In germline, CDR1 is LNHDA, CDR2 SQIVND (reference sequence). The CDR3 spans 16 residues. V lost 3 bases and J lost 4; bases outside the gene matches: 11. This chain's CDR3 is CASSILGQDIIYGYTF. As DNA, the CDR3 is TGTGCCAGTAGTATCCTCGGACAGGATATAATCTATGGCTACACCTTC.

This clone was counted between two and nine times. This CDR3 is CASSLSLAGSDTQYF. The CDR3 bases are TGCGCCAGCAGCTTATCACTAGCGGGATCAGATACGCAGTATTTT. The chain has TRBV5-1 and TRBJ2-3; 10 nucleotides agree with TRBD2. Germline V gene lookup returns CDR1 SGHRS and CDR2 YFSETQ. The CDR3 runs to 15 residues. The V and J ends lost 2 bases and 4 bases, in that order; junction bases with no gene match: 4.